Each of the 27 T cell receptor beta chains below was sequenced from the same sample in a study of CD8+CD57+ T cells in acquired aplastic anemia. It was genomic DNA that served as the template for profiling TCR beta VDJ and CDR3. Via MiXCR, TCRdb re-called the reads, giving one row per CDR3 protein. This table has hundreds of thousands of distinct CDR3 sequences, 55% to 75% appearing once. Sequencing was carried out using sorted CD4+, CD8+, or CD8+CD57+ T cells (not recorded which) from PBMCs. The receptors were gathered from a human donor in good health, serving as a control.

In the case of this clonotype: The germline gene is not matched at one end of the junction; a read error may be the cause. The chain carries TRBV9 and TRBJ2-5; D may correspond to TRBD1 or TRBD2 (6 bases each). This CDR3 has 14 residues. Per the germline V gene, CDR1 is SGDLS and CDR2 is YYNGEE. The CDR3 region is CASSAYGGQATHDF. The CDR3 DNA follows: TGTGCCAGCAGCGCCTACGGGGGCCAGGCGACCCACGACTTC.

Worth noting for this clonotype: The CDR3 carries no conserved terminal phenylalanine or tryptophan, so it likely arises from a read error. The DNA is left out, because the CDR3 cannot be placed on it with certainty; the CDR3 is given as TCRdb lists it. V and J are TRBV7-6 and TRBJ1-1. Germline V CDR1 and CDR2: SGHVS, FNYEAQ. The CDR3 sequence runs 13 residues, both termini included. The CDR3 is CASSSYQAGDNVL.

This clonotype occurred many times. The V call is TRBV20-1, the J call TRBJ2-7, with D tentatively TRBD2 (6 bases). CDR1 DFQATT and CDR2 SNEGSKA come from the germline V gene (reference sequence). CDR3 length: 13 residues. Trimming removed 6 bases at V and 6 bases at J, with 18 bases between. The CDR3 coding sequence is TGCAGTGCCCAGGGAGGACGCAGAGGCGAGCAGTACTTC. It codes for CSAQGGRRGEQYF.

CDR3 protein: CASSLGTDSNSPLHF. CDR3 in DNA: TGTGCCAGCAGCCTGGGGACAGATTCTAATTCACCCCTCCACTTT. This chain connects TRBV5-4 to TRBJ1-6, with TRBD1 matching over 7 bases. The CDR3 consists of 15 residues. The V and J ends lost 4 bases and 6 bases, in that order; junction bases with no gene match: 7. Germline CDR1 is SGHNT and CDR2 is YYREEE (reference sequence).

This clonotype was counted at least ten times. V gene TRBV14 combines with J gene TRBJ2-5; the D gene could be TRBD1 or TRBD2 (5 bases each). Per germline, CDR1 SGHDN and CDR2 FVKESK. V lost 0 bases and J lost 5, with 16 bases in between. CDR3 size: 16 residues. The CDR3 loop is CASSQDSAGRVETQYF. The CDR3 nucleotides read TGTGCCAGCAGCCAAGATTCTGCAGGGCGGGTCGAGACCCAGTACTTC.

The gene calls are TRBV29-1 and TRBJ1-1; 8 positions match TRBD1. In germline, CDR1 is SQVTM, CDR2 ANQGSEA. After removal of 8 bases from V and 1 base from J, the junction contained 6 bases not matched to a gene. The CDR3 loop spans 13 amino acids. CDR3 sequence: CSSRGQGNTEAFF. CDR3 DNA sequence: TGCAGCAGCCGCGGACAGGGGAACACTGAAGCTTTCTTT.

The V and J genes are TRBV29-1 and TRBJ2-7; D is ambiguous. V was shortened by 7 bases and J by 1 base, with 11 bases between the two germline ends. The germline CDR1 and CDR2 sequences are SQVTM and ANQGSEA. CDR3 length: 12 residues. The DNA of the CDR3 is TGCAGCGCCGAGGCCGAGTCCTACGAGCAGTACTTC. Translated, it gives CSAEAESYEQYF.

This clonotype was seen only a few times. This rearrangement joins TRBV24-1 to TRBJ1-1; D ambiguous. CDR1 and CDR2 from the germline V gene are KGHDR and SFDVKD. V lost 6 bases to trimming and J lost 5 bases, with 6 bases between them. The CDR3 loop spans 11 amino acids. The CDR3 nucleotides read TGTGCCACCAGTAGGCTGACTGAAGCTTTCTTT. Its protein product is CATSRLTEAFF.

The V and J genes are TRBV7-6 and TRBJ2-6, with D perhaps matching TRBD2 (5 bases). Looked up from germline, CDR1 is SGHVS and CDR2 is FNYEAQ. Deletions cut 1 base from V and 8 bases from J, with 9 bases between. The CDR3 has 14 residues. For the CDR3, the DNA is TGTGCCAGCAGCTTAGTGTCGGGGTCCAACGTCCTGACTTTC. Residues: CASSLVSGSNVLTF.

This clonotype was seen a few times. The chain is built from TRBV27 and TRBJ1-4; TRBD1 might be the D (5 bases). V lost 6 bases, J lost 0 bases, and 23 bases lay in between. Germline V gives CDR1 MNHEY, CDR2 SMNVEV (reference sequence). CDR3 length equals 19 residues. The CDR3 nucleotides read TGTGCCAGCAGGGGAGGGAGCTTCAAAGACAGCGCAACTAATGAAAAACTGTTTTTT. Translation: CASRGGSFKDSATNEKLFF.

The chain uses TRBV7-3 and TRBJ1-2; no definite D call. V gave up 5 bases and J gave up 4 bases, with 14 bases separating them. This CDR3 region has 14 residues. Per germline, CDR1 SGHTA and CDR2 FQGTGA. CDR3 in DNA: TGTGCCAGCAGCAGAGTTCCAGCTAGCTATGGCTACACCTTC. The encoded protein is CASSRVPASYGYTF.

The chain couples TRBV12-3 or TRBV12-4 to TRBJ2-3; TRBD1 is a possible D gene (5 bases). V was pared by 6 bases and J by 6 bases, with 7 bases between. The CDR3 has 11 amino acids. The CDR3 is CASRTEDTQYF. CDR3 nucleotide sequence: TGTGCCAGCAGGACAGAGGATACGCAGTATTTT.

The chain is built from TRBV19 and TRBJ1-2; D is possibly TRBD1 (6 bases). Trimming pared 8 bases from V and 10 bases from J, leaving 26 bases between. This CDR3 is built from 15 residues. Germline CDR1 is LNHDA and CDR2 is SQIVND (reference sequence). CDR3 in amino acids: CASRGVRTASGHYTF. CDR3 coding DNA: TGTGCCAGTCGGGGCGTGAGGACAGCGTCGGGCCACTACACCTTC.

There are a few counts of this clonotype. The chain joins TRBV10-2 to TRBJ2-2, with 9 bases lining up with TRBD1. The germline CDR1 and CDR2 sequences are WSHSY and SAAADI. CDR3 length equals 17 residues. Germline trimming cut 5 bases from V and 0 bases from J; bases unmatched to any gene: 7. CDR3 DNA sequence: TGCGCCAGCAGTACTACAGGGGGCAGGGCGAACACCGGGGAGCTGTTTTTT. Amino acid sequence: CASSTTGGRANTGELFF.

This chain connects TRBV7-3 to TRBJ1-2; D not certain. This CDR3 comprises 17 residues. V lost 2 bases and J lost 5, with 21 bases in between. Germline V lookup: CDR1 SGHTA, CDR2 FQGTGA. Here the CDR3 reads CASSLGPVDRTEYGYTF. In nucleotides, the CDR3 is TGTGCCAGCAGCTTAGGGCCCGTCGACCGGACCGAGTATGGCTACACCTTC.

The rearrangement links TRBV20-1 to TRBJ2-1, with D possibly being TRBD1 (7 bases). V was shortened by 3 bases and J by 3 bases, with 18 bases between the two germline ends. Germline CDR1 reads DFQATT; CDR2 reads SNEGSKA (reference sequence). The CDR3 length is 16 residues. The CDR3 protein is CSASQGGNYGYNEQFF. CDR3 coding DNA: TGCAGTGCTAGCCAGGGGGGCAACTATGGCTACAATGAGCAGTTCTTC.

The table lists this clonotype with many counts. This chain joins TRBV7-2 and TRBJ2-6; no definite D call. V was shortened by 7 bases and J by 0 bases, with 16 bases between the two germline ends. Germline CDR1 reads SGHTA; CDR2 reads FQGNSA. This CDR3 has 17 residues. Written as DNA, the CDR3 is TGTGCCAGCACCCCCCGCGTCAGACCCTCTGGGGCCAACGTCCTGACTTTC. Amino acids: CASTPRVRPSGANVLTF.

This clonotype was observed at least ten times. The chain is built from TRBV2 and TRBJ1-4, with 7 bases that match TRBD1. This CDR3 spans 13 amino acids. The germline CDR1 and CDR2 sequences are SNHLY and FYNNEI. J was trimmed by 9 bases and V by 4 bases; bases with no gene match: 5. The DNA of the CDR3 is TGTGCCAGCAGTGGACAGGGTGATCAAAAACTGTTTTTT. This translates into CASSGQGDQKLFF.

This clonotype was recorded many times. The chain couples TRBV29-1 to TRBJ1-2; tentatively, D is TRBD1 (5 bases). Per the germline V gene, CDR1 is SQVTM and CDR2 is ANQGSEA. The CDR3 covers 14 residues. V lost 4 bases and J lost 2, with 14 bases in between. Here the CDR3 DNA reads TGCAGCGTTGGATCGGGGGGACGGAACTATGGCTACACCTTC. Encoded protein: CSVGSGGRNYGYTF.

This clonotype was counted between two and nine times. This may arise from a read error, as a much more abundant clone is one base away. J is TRBJ1-2 and V is TRBV6-2 or TRBV6-3, with D unresolved. V was cut by 7 bases and J by 6 bases, with 12 bases left in between. The germline V gene encodes CDR1 MNHEY and CDR2 SVGEGT. The CDR3 is 12 residues long. In nucleotides, the CDR3 is TGTGCCAGCATACGTGTCGGGGATGGCTACACCTTC. It codes for CASIRVGDGYTF.

V and J are TRBV2 and TRBJ2-3; 7 bases agree with TRBD1. Germline V lookup: CDR1 SNHLY, CDR2 FYNNEI. V was clipped by 8 bases and J by 4 bases; unmatched bases: 12. The CDR3 consists of 15 residues. DNA of the CDR3: TGTGCCAGCTGGTTGGGACAGAGGGGCTCAGATACGCAGTATTTT. This codes for CASWLGQRGSDTQYF.

The chain carries TRBV7-2 and TRBJ2-3; TRBD1 aligns across 8 bases. This CDR3 has 14 residues. Germline CDR1 and CDR2: SGHTA and FQGNSA. Germline trimming cut 4 bases from V and 7 bases from J; bases unmatched to any gene: 7. CDR3 nucleotide sequence: TGTGCCAGCAGCTACTCGGACAGGGAAAATACGCAGTATTTT. Protein sequence: CASSYSDRENTQYF.

This clonotype has ten or more counts. The chain is built from TRBV7-2 and TRBJ1-5; no clear D gene. This CDR3 contains 14 residues. Trimming pared 1 base from V and 2 bases from J, leaving 6 bases between. The germline CDR1 and CDR2 sequences are SGHTA and FQGNSA. For the CDR3, the DNA is TGTGCCAGCAGCTTAGTATCGGGCAATCAGCCCCAGCATTTT. This translates into CASSLVSGNQPQHF.

Concerning this clonotype: A read error is possible here, since a much larger clone lies one base away. The CDR3 sequence is CAGSLNGLGNQPQHF. The CDR3 DNA reads as TGTGCCGGCAGTTTGAACGGACTCGGCAATCAGCCCCAGCATTTT. The J gene is TRBJ1-5, the V gene TRBV7-8; D remains ambiguous. CDR3 size: 15 residues. Germline V gives CDR1 SGHVS, CDR2 FQNEAQ.

The chain joins TRBV2 to TRBJ2-7; D is undetermined. CDR3 length: 11 residues. V was cut by 8 bases and J by 0 bases, with 5 bases left in between. The germline gives CDR1 SNHLY, CDR2 FYNNEI. The CDR3 bases are TGTGCCAGCCACTCCTCCTACGAGCAGTACTTC. Protein product: CASHSSYEQYF.

The table lists this clonotype with many counts. J is TRBJ1-2 and V is TRBV5-1; D is ambiguous. This CDR3 is built from 13 residues. Germline V CDR1 and CDR2: SGHRS, YFSETQ. Trimming removed 5 bases from V and 8 bases from J, with 16 bases in between. CDR3 nucleotide sequence: TGCGCCAGCAGAACCGGCCCGAGAGAGGGCTACACCTTC. It codes for CASRTGPREGYTF.

Details on this clonotype: Because it lacks the conserved phenylalanine or tryptophan at the end, this CDR3 is likely a read error. Because the CDR3's place on the DNA is in doubt, the DNA is left out and the CDR3 is given as listed by TCRdb. The CDR3 sequence is CASRSVQGMTEAFG. The chain couples TRBV6-2 or TRBV6-3 to TRBJ1-1; TRBD1, the D gene given by the table, was not confirmed from the DNA. The CDR3 totals 14 residues, both ends included. Germline V gene data show CDR1 as MNHEY and CDR2 as SVGEGT.